This T cell receptor (beta chain) was recovered during a study of shared clonotypes between healthy human individuals. The sample holds a few counts of this clone. Germline loops: CDR1 SGHRS, CDR2 YFSETQ. Trimming shortened V by 0 bases and J by 5 bases, and 14 bases separated the two germline ends. The CDR3 extends over 15 amino acids. In the source study's methods: Junction-only immunoSEQ data arrived without quality scores, meaning filtering differed. Profiled with immunoSEQ multiplex PCR; TCRdb holds only in-frame clones, not every one. The DNA was the basis for D and trimming; V, J and clone size are from that table. The sample has hundreds of thousands of clones, around 78% seen once.

The TCR was taken from a woman aged 40 to 49 in good health. Some clones in this sample may be carry-over from other donors' samples. The V call is TRBV5-1, the J call TRBJ2-5; possibly TRBD2 for D (6 bases). Sample: PBMCs. The CDR3 region has the DNA TGCGCCAGCAGCTTGGGGACGGGACTCCGGGAGACCCAGTACTTC. This encodes CASSLGTGLRETQYF.